This T cell receptor beta chain was recovered during a study of blood T cell repertoires in COVID-19. Study details: Acute and convalescent COVID-19 specimens originated in the United States, Italy and Spain.

This CDR3 is 16 amino acids long. CDR1 is SGHAT, CDR2 FQNNGV, per germline. Trimming shortened V by 0 bases and J by 5 bases, and 17 bases separated the two germline ends. Profiled with immunoSEQ multiplex PCR; TCRdb holds only in-frame clones, not every one. The table includes 95,000 to 100,000 clones, just under 85% detected once. This receptor was taken from a man aged 65 to 85 with acute or convalescent COVID-19. V usage is TRBV11-2 and J usage is TRBJ2-7; tentative D call: TRBD1 (5 bases). Sequenced sample: peripheral blood. The CDR3 spells CASSLDRVQGINEQYF. The CDR3 nucleotides are TGTGCCAGCAGCTTAGATAGGGTCCAGGGTATAAACGAGCAGTACTTC. The whole variable domain, filled in from reference TRBV11-2 and TRBJ2-7, reads EAGVAQSPRYKIIEKRQSVAFWCNPISGHATLYWYQQILGQGPKLLIQFQNNGVVDDSQLPKDRFSAERLKGVDSTLKIQPAKLEDSAVYLCASSLDRVQGINEQYFGPGTRLTVT.